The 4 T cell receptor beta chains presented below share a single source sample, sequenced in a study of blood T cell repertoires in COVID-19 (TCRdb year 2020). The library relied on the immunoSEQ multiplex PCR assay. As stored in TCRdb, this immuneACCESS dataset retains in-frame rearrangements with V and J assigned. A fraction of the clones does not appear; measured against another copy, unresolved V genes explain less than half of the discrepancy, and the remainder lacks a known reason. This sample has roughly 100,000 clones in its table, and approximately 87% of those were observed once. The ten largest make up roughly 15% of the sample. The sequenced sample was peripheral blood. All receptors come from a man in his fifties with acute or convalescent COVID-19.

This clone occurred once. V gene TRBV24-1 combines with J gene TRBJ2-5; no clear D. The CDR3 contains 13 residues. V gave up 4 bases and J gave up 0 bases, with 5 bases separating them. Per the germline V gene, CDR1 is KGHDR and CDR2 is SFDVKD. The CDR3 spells CATSDHYQETQYF. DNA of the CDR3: TGTGCCACCAGTGACCATTACCAAGAGACCCAGTACTTC.

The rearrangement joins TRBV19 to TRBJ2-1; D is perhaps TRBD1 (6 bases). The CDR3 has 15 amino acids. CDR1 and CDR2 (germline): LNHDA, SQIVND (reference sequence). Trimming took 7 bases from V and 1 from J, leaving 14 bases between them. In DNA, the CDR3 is TGTGCCAGTACCAATGAGGGGGTATCCTACAATGAGCAGTTCTTC. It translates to CASTNEGVSYNEQFF.

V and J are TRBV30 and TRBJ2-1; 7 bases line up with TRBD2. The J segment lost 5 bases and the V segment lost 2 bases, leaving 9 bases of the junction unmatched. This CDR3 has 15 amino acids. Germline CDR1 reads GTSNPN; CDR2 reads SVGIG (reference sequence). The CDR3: CAWSTILAMDNEQFF. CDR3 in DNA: TGTGCCTGGAGTACGATACTAGCGATGGACAATGAGCAGTTCTTC. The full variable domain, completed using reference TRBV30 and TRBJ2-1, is SQTIHQWPATLVQPVGSPLSLECTVEGTSNPNLYWYRQAAGRGLQLLFYSVGIGQISSEVPQNLSASRPQDRQFILSSKKLLLSDSGFYLCAWSTILAMDNEQFFGPGTRLTVL.

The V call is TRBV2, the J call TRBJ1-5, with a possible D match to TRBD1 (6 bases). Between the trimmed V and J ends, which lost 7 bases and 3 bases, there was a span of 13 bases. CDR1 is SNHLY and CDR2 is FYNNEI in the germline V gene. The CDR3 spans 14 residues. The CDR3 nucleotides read TGTGCCAGCACAACGACAGGTTTCAATCAGCCCCAGCATTTT. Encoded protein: CASTTTGFNQPQHF.